This T cell receptor beta chain emerged from a study of blood T cell repertoires in COVID-19. CDR1 and CDR2 from the germline V gene are SGHNT and YYREEE (reference sequence). V was cut by 4 bases and J by 13 bases, with 20 bases left in between. The CDR3 sequence is 13 residues long. In the study's own analysis: Estimates of nucleated cell counts were drawn from the amplification of reference gene primers. The method was immunoSEQ multiplex PCR; TCRdb's version includes in-frame clones alone and lacks a portion of them. Clone size and V and J calls were adopted from that table, with D and trimming inferred from the DNA. The sample records 75,000 to 100,000 clones, around 86% being singletons.

The source material was peripheral blood. This clonotype originated in a woman of 80 years or more with acute or convalescent COVID-19. The rearrangement joins TRBV5-4 to TRBJ1-2, with D hard to call. The chain's CDR3 is CASSPLHELGSTF. Written as DNA, the CDR3 is TGTGCCAGCAGCCCCCTCCATGAACTCGGGTCCACCTTC.